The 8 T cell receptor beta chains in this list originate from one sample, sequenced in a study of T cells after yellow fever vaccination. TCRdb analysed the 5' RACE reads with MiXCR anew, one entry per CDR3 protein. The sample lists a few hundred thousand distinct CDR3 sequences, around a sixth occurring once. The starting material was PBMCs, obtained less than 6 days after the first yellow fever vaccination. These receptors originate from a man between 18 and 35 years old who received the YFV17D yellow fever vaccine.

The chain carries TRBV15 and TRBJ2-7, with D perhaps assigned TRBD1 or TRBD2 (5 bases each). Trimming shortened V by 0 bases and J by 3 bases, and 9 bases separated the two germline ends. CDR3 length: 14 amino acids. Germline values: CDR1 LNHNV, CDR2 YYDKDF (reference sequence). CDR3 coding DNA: TGTGCCACCAGCAGAGATGAGGGGAACTACGAGCAGTACTTC. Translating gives CATSRDEGNYEQYF.

The CDR3 nucleotides read TGCGCCAGCAGCCAGGGACTAGCGGGGGGGGGCAATGAGCAGTTCTTC. It encodes CASSQGLAGGGNEQFF. V is TRBV4-3 and J is TRBJ2-1; 16 nucleotides line up with TRBD2. Germline assignment: CDR1 LGHNA and CDR2 YSLEER. With 3 bases clipped from V and 6 bases from J, the junction kept 2 bases outside the gene matches. The CDR3 is 16 amino acids.

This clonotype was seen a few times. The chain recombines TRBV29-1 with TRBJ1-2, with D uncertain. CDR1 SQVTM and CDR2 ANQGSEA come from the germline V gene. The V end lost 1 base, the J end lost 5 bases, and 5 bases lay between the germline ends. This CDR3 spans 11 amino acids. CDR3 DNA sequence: TGCAGCGTTGAAGCAAATTATGGCTACACCTTC. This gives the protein CSVEANYGYTF.

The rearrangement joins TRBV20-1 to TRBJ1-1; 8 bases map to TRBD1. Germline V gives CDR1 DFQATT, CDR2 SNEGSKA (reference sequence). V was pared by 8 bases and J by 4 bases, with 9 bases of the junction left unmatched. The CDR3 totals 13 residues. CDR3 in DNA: TGCAGTTCCGACAGGGGAGAGGGCACTGAAGCTTTCTTT. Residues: CSSDRGEGTEAFF.

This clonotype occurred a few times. In DNA form, the CDR3 reads TGCGCCAGCAGCCGCCCACCGGGACAGGGGGACGTAGAACTGTTTTTT. Protein product: CASSRPPGQGDVELFF. V is TRBV4-1 and J is TRBJ1-4; 11 nucleotides align to TRBD1. After removal of 4 bases from V and 12 bases from J, the junction contained 13 bases not matched to a gene. This CDR3 region has 16 residues. From germline, CDR1 is MGHRA and CDR2 YSYEKL.

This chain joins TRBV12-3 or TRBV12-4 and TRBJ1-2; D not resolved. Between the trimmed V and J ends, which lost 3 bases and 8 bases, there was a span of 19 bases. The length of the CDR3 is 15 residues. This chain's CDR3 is CASSFYNQMVGGYTF. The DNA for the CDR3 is TGTGCCAGCAGTTTCTATAATCAGATGGTTGGGGGCTACACCTTC.

CDR3 coding DNA: TGTGCCAGCAGCATAGATGGTTCCCATCAGCCCCAGCATTTT. This codes for CASSIDGSHQPQHF. The genes are TRBV7-9 and TRBJ1-5; the D is unclear. Trimming shortened V by 5 bases and J by 5 bases, and 13 bases separated the two germline ends. Germline loops: CDR1 SEHNR, CDR2 FQNEAQ (reference sequence). This CDR3 has 14 residues. Using reference TRBV7-9 and TRBJ1-5 for the parts outside the CDR3, the full variable domain is DTGVSQNPRHKITKRGQNVTFRCDPISEHNRLYWYRQTLGQGPEFLTYFQNEAQLEKSRLLSDRFSAERPKGSFSTLEIQRTEQGDSAMYLCASSIDGSHQPQHFGDGTRLSIL.

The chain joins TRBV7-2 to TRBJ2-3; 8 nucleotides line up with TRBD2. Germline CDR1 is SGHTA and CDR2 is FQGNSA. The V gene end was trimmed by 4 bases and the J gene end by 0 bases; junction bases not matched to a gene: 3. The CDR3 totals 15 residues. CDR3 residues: CASSSSGSSTDTQYF. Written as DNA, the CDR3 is TGTGCCAGCAGCTCTAGCGGGTCTAGCACAGATACGCAGTATTTT.